Shown below are 5 T cell receptor beta chains from a single sample sequenced in a study of T-cell memory formation after mild COVID-19. MiXCR, run by TCRdb on the 5' RACE reads, gives a single entry per CDR3 protein. The table records over 95,000 distinct CDR3 sequences, about 24% of them present only once. Sequences were obtained from PBMCs or a T cell subset sorted from them (not recorded which). The receptors shown here come from a man between 18 and 29 years old who had mild COVID-19 (a few samples of this study predate the infection). Cell type and time point are not known.

This clonotype has only a few counts. The chain couples TRBV28 to TRBJ2-7; 12 bases are shared with TRBD1. The CDR3 sequence is 16 residues long. CDR1 is MDHEN, CDR2 SYDVKM, per germline. With V trimmed by 3 bases and J by 5 bases, 8 bases remained unmatched. The CDR3 spells CASSLGGQGAMNEQYV. CDR3 nucleotides: TGTGCCAGCAGTTTGGGGGGACAGGGGGCGATGAACGAGCAGTACGTC.

In its sample, this clonotype was seen a few times. V usage is TRBV29-1 and J usage is TRBJ2-7; TRBD1 matches at 7 bases. The ends lost 7 bases at V and 3 bases at J; junction bases unmatched: 6. The CDR3 runs to 12 residues. In germline, CDR1 is SQVTM, CDR2 ANQGSEA. The CDR3 DNA follows: TGCAGCGCGGGACAGTCGGACTACGAGCAGTACTTC. It specifies CSAGQSDYEQYF.

In this sample, this clonotype turned up a few times. The chain carries TRBV29-1 and TRBJ1-2; no clear D. Trimming took 3 bases from V and 4 from J, leaving 9 bases between them. This CDR3 is built from 12 residues. Germline V gene data show CDR1 as SQVTM and CDR2 as ANQGSEA. The CDR3 spells CSVEQGFYGYTF. In DNA form, the CDR3 reads TGCAGCGTTGAGCAAGGGTTCTATGGCTACACCTTC.

The chain has TRBV5-4 and TRBJ2-7; no definite D call. Trimming cost V 0 bases and J 2 bases, with 6 bases left between them. In germline, CDR1 is SGHNT, CDR2 YYREEE (reference sequence). The CDR3 runs to 13 residues. The CDR3 nucleotides read TGTGCCAGCAGCTTGGAGGGTACCTACGAGCAGTACGTC. Encoded protein: CASSLEGTYEQYV.

The V and J genes are TRBV12-3 or TRBV12-4 and TRBJ1-3, with TRBD1 matching 7 bases. Unmatched junction bases numbered 6, after V lost 0 bases and J lost 4 bases. The CDR3 length is 16 residues. CDR3 in DNA: TGTGCCAGCAGTTTAGCAAAGGGGGCGGTAGGAAACACCATATATTTT. Translating gives CASSLAKGAVGNTIYF.